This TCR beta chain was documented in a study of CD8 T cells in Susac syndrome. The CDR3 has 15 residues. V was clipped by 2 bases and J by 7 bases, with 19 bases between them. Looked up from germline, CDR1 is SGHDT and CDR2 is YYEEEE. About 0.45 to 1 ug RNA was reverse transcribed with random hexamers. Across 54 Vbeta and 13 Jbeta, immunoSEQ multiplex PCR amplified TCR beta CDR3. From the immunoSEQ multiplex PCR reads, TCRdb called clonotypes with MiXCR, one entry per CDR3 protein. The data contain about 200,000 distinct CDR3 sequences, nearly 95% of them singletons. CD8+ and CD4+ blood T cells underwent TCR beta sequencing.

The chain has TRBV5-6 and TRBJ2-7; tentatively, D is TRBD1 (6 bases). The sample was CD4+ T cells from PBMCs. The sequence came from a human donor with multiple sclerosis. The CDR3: CASSLKPTGMGEQYF. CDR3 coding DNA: TGTGCCAGCAGCTTAAAGCCCACAGGGATGGGAGAGCAGTACTTC.